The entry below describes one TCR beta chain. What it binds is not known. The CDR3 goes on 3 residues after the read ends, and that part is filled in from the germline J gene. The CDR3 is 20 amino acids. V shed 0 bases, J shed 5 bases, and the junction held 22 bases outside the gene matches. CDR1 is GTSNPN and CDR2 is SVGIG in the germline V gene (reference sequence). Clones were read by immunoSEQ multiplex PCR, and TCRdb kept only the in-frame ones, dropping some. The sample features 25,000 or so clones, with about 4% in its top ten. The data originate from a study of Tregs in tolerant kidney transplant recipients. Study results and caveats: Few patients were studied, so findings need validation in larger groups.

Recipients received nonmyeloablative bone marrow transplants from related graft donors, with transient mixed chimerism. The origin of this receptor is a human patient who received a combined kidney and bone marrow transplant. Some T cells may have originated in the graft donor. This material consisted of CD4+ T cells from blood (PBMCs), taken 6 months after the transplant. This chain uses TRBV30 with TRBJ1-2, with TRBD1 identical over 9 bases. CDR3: CAWSVNPGSQYRGQRYGYTF. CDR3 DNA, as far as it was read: TGTGCCTGGAGTGTAAATCCCGGATCGCAATACAGGGGGCAGCGGTATGGC. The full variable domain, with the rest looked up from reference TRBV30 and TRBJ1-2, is SQTIHQWPATLVQPVGSPLSLECTVEGTSNPNLYWYRQAAGRGLQLLFYSVGIGQISSEVPQNLSASRPQDRQFILSSKKLLLSDSGFYLCAWSVNPGSQYRGQRYGYTFGSGTRLTVV.